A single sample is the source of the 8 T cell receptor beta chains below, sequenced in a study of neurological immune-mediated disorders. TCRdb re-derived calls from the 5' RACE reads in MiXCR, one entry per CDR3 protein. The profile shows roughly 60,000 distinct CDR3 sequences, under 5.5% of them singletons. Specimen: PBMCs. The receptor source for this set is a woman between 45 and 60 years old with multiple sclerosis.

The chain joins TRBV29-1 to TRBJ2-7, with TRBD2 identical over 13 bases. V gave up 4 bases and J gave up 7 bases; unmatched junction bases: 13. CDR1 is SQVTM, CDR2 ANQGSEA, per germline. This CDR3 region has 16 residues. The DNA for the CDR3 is TGCAGCGTTGTGGCCCCGGGACTAGCGGGGTTATGGGAGCAGTACTTC. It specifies CSVVAPGLAGLWEQYF.

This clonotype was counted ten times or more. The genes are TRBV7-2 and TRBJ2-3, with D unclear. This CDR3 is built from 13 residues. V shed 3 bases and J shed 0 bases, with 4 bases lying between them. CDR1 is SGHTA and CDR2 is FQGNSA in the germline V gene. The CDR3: CASSLGSTDTQYF. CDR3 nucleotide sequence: TGTGCCAGCAGCTTGGGCAGCACAGATACGCAGTATTTT.

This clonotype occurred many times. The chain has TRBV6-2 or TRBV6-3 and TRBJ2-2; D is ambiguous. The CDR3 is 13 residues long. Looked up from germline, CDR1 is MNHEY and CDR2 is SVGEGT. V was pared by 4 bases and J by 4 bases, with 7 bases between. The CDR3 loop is CASSLQVTGELFF. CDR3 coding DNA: TGTGCCAGCAGTTTACAAGTCACCGGGGAGCTGTTTTTT.

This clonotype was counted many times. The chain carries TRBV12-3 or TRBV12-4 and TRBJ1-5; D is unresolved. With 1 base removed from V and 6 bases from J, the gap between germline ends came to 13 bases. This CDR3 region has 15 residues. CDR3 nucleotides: TGTGCCAGCAGTTTAGAGGCAGTTGTGGGTCAGCCCCAGCATTTT. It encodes CASSLEAVVGQPQHF.

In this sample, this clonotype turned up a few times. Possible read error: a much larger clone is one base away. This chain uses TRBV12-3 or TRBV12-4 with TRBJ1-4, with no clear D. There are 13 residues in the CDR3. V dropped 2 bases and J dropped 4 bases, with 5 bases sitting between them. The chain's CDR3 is CASSLSHNEKLFF. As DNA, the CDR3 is TGTGCCAGCAGTTTAAGCCATAATGAAAAACTGTTTTTT.

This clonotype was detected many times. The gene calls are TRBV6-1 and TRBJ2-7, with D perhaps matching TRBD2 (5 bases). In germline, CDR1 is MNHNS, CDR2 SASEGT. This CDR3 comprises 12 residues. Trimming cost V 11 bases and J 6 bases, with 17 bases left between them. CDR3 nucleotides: TGTGCCGGTAAGGAAGGAGGAGGCGAGCAGTACTTC. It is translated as CAGKEGGGEQYF.

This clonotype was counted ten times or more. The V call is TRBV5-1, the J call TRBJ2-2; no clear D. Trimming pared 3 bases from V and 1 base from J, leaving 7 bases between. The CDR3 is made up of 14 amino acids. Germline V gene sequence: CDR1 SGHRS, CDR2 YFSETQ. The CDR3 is CASSSTLNTGELFF. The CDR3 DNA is TGCGCCAGCAGCTCGACATTGAACACCGGGGAGCTGTTTTTT.

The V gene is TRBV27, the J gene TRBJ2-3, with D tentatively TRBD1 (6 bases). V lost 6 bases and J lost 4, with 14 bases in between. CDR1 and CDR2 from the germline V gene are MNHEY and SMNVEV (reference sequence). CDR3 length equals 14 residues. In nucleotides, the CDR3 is TGTGCCAGCAGCTTGGGGGCGCTTGCAGATACGCAGTATTTT. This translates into CASSLGALADTQYF.